This T cell receptor (beta chain) was sequenced during a study of siplizumab effects on memory and regulatory T cells. The CDR3 is 13 residues long. Germline assignment: CDR1 MDHEN and CDR2 SYDVKM. V lost 4 bases to trimming and J lost 4 bases, with 10 bases between them. Assay used: immunoSEQ multiplex PCR; TCRdb lists only in-frame clones, some missing. The sample lists approximately 100,000 clones, around 94% occurring once. Sequencing used non-Treg CD4+ T cells sorted from blood. The sequence was collected from a human donor in good health. V gene TRBV28 combines with J gene TRBJ1-2; possible D gene TRBD1, 6 bases. The DNA for the CDR3 is TGTGCCAGCAGTTCAGGGGCTGCCTATGGCTACACCTTC. Its translation: CASSSGAAYGYTF.